The table lists the clone carrying this T cell receptor beta chain with many counts. Its antigen is undetermined. Libraries of TCR beta came from iRepertoire HTBI primers plus Arm-PCR of CDR3 regions. TCRdb processed the multiplex PCR reads anew with MiXCR; each CDR3 protein has one entry. The table records more than 350,000 distinct CDR3 sequences, under 15% of them present only once. This sample stems from a study of regulatory T cells in long-lasting Graves disease. Across the study: Antithyroid drug intake by newly diagnosed Graves' patients had lasted under 3 months. Study outcomes and limitations: Among samples with persistent disease, TRBV28, TRBJ1-2 and TRBJ2-5 were favored. Examination was confined to peripheral blood, excluding thyroid tissue.

The CDR3 consists of 13 residues. The V end lost 2 bases, the J end lost 8 bases, and 12 bases lay between the germline ends. Germline values: CDR1 MNHEY, CDR2 SVGEGT. Time point described: newly diagnosed GD, antithyroid drugs for less than 3 months. The TCR library used RNA extracted from PBMCs. This sample also appeared in a second study, on T cells in Graves' hyperthyroidism and ophthalmopathy. From that study: The HTBI primer set was used in a first-round RT-PCR of the TCR CDR3.

This TCR was recovered from a woman in her 30s with Graves disease. The rearrangement joins TRBV6-2 or TRBV6-3 to TRBJ1-2; D unclear. The input for sequencing was peripheral blood mononuclear cells (PBMCs), taken at new diagnosis, from a patient treated with antithyroid drugs. The CDR3 region has the DNA TGTGCCAGCAGTTACACGGAGAAGGAGGGCTACACCTTC. Its translation is CASSYTEKEGYTF.